This TCR beta chain was identified during a study of T cell responses to AZD1222 COVID-19 vaccine (dated by TCRdb to the early 2020s). Broadly, across the study: AZD1222 recipients with second doses at about 4 weeks or about 12 weeks were pooled, because spike-specific TCR depth and breadth did not differ between schedules. TCR sequencing covered over 230 trial participants: approximately 200 given two doses of AZD1222 and approximately 26 given two doses of MenACWY control vaccine. Trial participants were enrolled by age into 18-55, 56-69 and 70-plus year subgroups, with about 150, 27 and 61 TCR-sequenced participants respectively.

Overall results and qualifications from the work: Most participants were white British and females outnumbered males, and the authors suggested that clonal diversity may have been underestimated. Reportedly, close to half of the unique spike-specific TCRs recognized epitopes lying outside the regions that are mutated in the B.1.351 and B.1.1.7 variants. Because no day 14 peak-response samples were available, the repertoires could be characterized only after the peak T cell response. Only a handful of AZD1222 recipients were SARS-CoV-2 seropositive at baseline, limiting conclusions about previously exposed vaccinees. The 56-69-year group was small, and its depth increase did not reach significance, likely because of low power. After two AZD1222 doses, spike-specific TCR breadth and depth were significantly higher than at day 0 and than in MenACWY recipients. The vaccine-associated CD4 TCRs covered the entire spike protein, and the dominant responses fell in regions 160-218 and 743-854.

Of note for this clone: Its antigen is not yet known. No base quality values were provided; no much bigger clone lies one nucleotide off.

The CDR3 regions of human TCRbeta chains were subjected to immunosequencing. The authors' pipeline ran thus. TCRs in the repertoires were compared against a reference library of SARS-CoV-2-specific TCRs that had been generated with the MIRA antigen-specificity platform. Breadth was defined as the fraction of unique TCRs that were SARS-CoV-2-associated, and depth was defined as the fraction of total T cells that were SARS-CoV-2-associated. Each spike-specific TCR was assigned to its reactive spike region and to a CD4 or CD8 class using the MIRA data. Log10-transformed breadth and depth values were compared by one-way ANOVA with Sidak's multiple comparisons tests. Here the immuneACCESS table is served through TCRdb, limited to in-frame sequences with V and J called. Missing clones are a known gap in these copies; in checked studies unresolved V genes cover under half, and the rest lacks a known reason. Clone size and V and J calls were adopted from that table, with D and trimming inferred from the DNA. The sample table holds some 120,000 clones, of which around 88% were seen once. The biggest ten clones account for 4% to 5.5% of the sample.

The sample's time point label, decoded: baseline before first vaccination. Vaccinee samples were obtained from the UK trials COV001 and COV002, which included a single-blind randomized controlled phase 2/3 trial of AZD1222 (ChAdOx1 nCoV-19) in healthy adults. Trial participant PBMC samples were collected at day 0 and day 28 after the second dose for TCRbeta chain sequencing. Material: peripheral blood, obtained on day 0 of AZD1222 vaccination. The sequence came from an adult in good health.

At the DNA level, the sequence is TGTGCCATCAGTGCTGGTGGTGACGAGCAGTACTTC. The encoded protein is CAISAGGDEQYF. The sequence links TRBV10-3 to TRBJ2-7; a confident D gene designation cannot be given. The CDR3 spans 12 residues, from the cysteine through the phenylalanine. The CDR3 DNA has 36 bases and is translated from base 1. From a lookup of the germline V gene, CDR1 and CDR2 are ENHRY and SYGVKD. At the junction V is shortened by 4 bases and J by 5 bases, with 9 bases in between.